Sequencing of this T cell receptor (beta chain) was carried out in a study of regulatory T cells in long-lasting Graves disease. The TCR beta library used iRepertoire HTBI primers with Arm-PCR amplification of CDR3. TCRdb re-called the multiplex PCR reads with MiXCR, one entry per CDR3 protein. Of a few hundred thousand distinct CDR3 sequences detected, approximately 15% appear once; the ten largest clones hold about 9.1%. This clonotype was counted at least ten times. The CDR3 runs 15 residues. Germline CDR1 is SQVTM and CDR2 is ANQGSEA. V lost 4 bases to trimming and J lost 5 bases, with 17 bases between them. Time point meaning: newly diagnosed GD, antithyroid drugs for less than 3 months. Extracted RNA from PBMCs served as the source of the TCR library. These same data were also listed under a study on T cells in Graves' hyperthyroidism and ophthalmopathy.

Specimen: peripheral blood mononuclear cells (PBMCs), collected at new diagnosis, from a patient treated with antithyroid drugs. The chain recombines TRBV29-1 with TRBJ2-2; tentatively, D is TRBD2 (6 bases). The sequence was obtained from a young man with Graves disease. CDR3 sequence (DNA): TGCAGCGTTGTCCCATCGGGGGTCGGTACCGGGGAGCTGTTTTTT. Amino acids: CSVVPSGVGTGELFF.